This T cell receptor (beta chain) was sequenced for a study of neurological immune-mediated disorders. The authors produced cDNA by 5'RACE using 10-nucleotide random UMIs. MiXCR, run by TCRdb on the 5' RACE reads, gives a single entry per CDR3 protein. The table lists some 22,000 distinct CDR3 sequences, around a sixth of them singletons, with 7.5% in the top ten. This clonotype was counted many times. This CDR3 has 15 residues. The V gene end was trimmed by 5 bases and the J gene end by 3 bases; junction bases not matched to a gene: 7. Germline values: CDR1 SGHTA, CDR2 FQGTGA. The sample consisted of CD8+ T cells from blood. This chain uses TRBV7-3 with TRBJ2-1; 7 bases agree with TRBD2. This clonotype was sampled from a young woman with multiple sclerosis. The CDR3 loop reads CASSLGAGDYNEQFF. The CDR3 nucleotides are TGTGCCAGCAGCCTTGGGGCGGGGGACTACAATGAGCAGTTCTTC.